Listed here is a single T cell receptor (beta chain). From germline, CDR1 is ENHRY and CDR2 SYGVKD. The V and J ends lost 6 bases and 5 bases respectively, with 13 bases between them. This CDR3 contains 13 residues. This sample is drawn from a study of OX40 agonist ivuxolimab in advanced cancers. Using immunoSEQ multiplex PCR, the repertoire was profiled, and TCRdb retains in-frame clones only, with some absent. The profile covers tens of thousands of clones, with around 84% appearing a single time and approximately 7% taken by the ten largest. This sample comprised CD4+ or CD8+ T cells sorted from blood, obtained in a trial of the OX40 agonist ivuxolimab. The origin of this receptor is an adult with an advanced solid tumor such as melanoma, head and neck, liver or kidney cancer. This chain joins TRBV10-3 and TRBJ1-1; D is undetermined. The CDR3 reads CAIRNMVVTEAFF. In DNA form, the CDR3 reads TGTGCCATCAGGAATATGGTGGTAACTGAAGCTTTCTTT.